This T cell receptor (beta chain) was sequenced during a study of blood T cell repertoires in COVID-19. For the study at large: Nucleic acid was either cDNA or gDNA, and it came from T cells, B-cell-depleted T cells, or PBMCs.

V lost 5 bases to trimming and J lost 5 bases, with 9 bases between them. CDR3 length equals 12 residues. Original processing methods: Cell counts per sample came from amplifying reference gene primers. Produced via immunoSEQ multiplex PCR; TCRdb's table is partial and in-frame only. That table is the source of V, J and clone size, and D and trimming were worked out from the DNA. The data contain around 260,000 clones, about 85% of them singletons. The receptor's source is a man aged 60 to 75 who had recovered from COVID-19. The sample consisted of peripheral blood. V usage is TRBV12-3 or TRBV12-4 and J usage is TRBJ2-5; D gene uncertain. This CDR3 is CASSPRRETQYF. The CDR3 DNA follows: TGTGCCAGCAGTCCCCGTCGGGAGACCCAGTACTTC.